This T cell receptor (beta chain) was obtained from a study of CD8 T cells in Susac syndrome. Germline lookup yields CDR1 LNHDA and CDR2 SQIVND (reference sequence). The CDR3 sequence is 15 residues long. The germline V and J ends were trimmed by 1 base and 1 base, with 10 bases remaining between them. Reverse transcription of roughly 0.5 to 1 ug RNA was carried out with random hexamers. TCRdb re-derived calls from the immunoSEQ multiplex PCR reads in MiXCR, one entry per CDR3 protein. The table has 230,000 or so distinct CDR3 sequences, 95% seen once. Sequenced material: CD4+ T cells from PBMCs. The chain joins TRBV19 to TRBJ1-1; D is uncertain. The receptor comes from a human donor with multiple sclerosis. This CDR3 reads CASSIALVRNTEAFF. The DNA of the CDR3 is TGTGCCAGTAGTATAGCCCTCGTAAGGAACACTGAAGCTTTCTTT. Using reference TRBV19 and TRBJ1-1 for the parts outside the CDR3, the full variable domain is DGGITQSPKYLFRKEGQNVTLSCEQNLNHDAMYWYRQDPGQGLRLIYYSQIVNDFQKGDIAEGYSVSREKKESFPLTVTSAQKNPTAFYLCASSIALVRNTEAFFGQGTRLTVV.